The T cell receptor (beta chain) described here comes from a study of blood T cell repertoires in COVID-19. Methods used by the authors: Researchers report that nucleated cell counts were estimated from reference gene primer amplification. This table comes from immunoSEQ multiplex PCR, and its TCRdb copy is limited to in-frame clones, with some not included. D and trimming were read from the DNA, whereas the V and J calls and clone size are those reported in that table. Among approximately 670,000 clones listed, about 90% were seen once. This CDR3 contains 13 residues. V gave up 4 bases and J gave up 8 bases; unmatched junction bases: 8. The V gene's germline CDR1 is SGHKS and CDR2 YYEKEE (reference sequence).

Specimen: peripheral blood. The clonotype originates from a woman under 30 with acute or convalescent COVID-19. The rearrangement joins TRBV5-5 to TRBJ1-1, with 7 positions matching TRBD1. This CDR3 is CASSRDSLVEAFF. The CDR3 DNA reads TGTGCCAGCAGCCGGGACAGTTTGGTAGAAGCTTTCTTT.